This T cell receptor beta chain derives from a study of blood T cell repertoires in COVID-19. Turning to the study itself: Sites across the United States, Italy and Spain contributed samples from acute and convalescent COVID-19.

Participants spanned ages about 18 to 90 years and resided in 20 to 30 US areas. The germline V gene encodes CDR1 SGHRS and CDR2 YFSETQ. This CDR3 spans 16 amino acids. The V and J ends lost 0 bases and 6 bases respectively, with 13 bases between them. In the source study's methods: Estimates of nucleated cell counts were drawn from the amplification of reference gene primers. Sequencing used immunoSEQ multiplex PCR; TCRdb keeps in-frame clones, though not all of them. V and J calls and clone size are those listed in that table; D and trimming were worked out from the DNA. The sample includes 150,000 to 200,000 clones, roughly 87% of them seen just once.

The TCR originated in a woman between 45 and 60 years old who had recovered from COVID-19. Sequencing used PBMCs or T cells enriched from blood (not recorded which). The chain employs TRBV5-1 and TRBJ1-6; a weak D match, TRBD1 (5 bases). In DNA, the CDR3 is TGCGCCAGCAGCTTGGCTGGGGCCGGCAGTAATTCACCCCTCCACTTT. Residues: CASSLAGAGSNSPLHF. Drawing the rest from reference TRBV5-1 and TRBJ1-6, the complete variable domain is KAGVTQTPRYLIKTRGQQVTLSCSPISGHRSVSWYQQTPGQGLQFLFEYFSETQRNKGNFPGRFSGRQFSNSRSEMNVSTLELGDSALYLCASSLAGAGSNSPLHFGNGTRLTVT.